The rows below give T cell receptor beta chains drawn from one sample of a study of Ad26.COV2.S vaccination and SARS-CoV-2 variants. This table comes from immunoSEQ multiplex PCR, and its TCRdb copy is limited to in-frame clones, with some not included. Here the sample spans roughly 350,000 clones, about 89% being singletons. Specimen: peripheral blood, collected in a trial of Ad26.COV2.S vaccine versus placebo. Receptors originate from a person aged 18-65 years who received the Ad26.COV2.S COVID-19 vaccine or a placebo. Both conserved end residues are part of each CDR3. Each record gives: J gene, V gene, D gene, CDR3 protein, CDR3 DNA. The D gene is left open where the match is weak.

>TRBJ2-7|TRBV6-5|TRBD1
CASKVPGQGAYEQYF
TGTGCCAGTAAAGTCCCCGGACAGGGGGCCTACGAGCAGTACTTC
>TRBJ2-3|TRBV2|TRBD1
CASRGQGTDTQYF
TGTGCCAGCAGGGGACAGGGGACAGATACGCAGTATTTT
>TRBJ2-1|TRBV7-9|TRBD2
CASSTDLAGSYNEQFF
TGTGCCAGCAGCACCGACCTAGCGGGGTCCTACAATGAGCAGTTCTTC
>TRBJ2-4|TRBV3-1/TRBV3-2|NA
CASSQDQGAKNIQYF
TGTGCCAGCAGCCAAGATCAGGGAGCCAAAAACATTCAGTACTTC
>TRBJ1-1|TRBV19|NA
CASSIRGNEAFF
TGTGCCAGTAGTATCCGGGGGAATGAGGCTTTCTTT
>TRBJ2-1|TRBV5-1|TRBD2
CASSLASGSENEQFF
TGCGCCAGCAGCTTAGCTAGCGGGAGTGAGAATGAGCAGTTCTTC
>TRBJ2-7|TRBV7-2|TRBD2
CASSLVAGGDYEQYF
TGTGCCAGCAGCTTAGTTGCGGGAGGGGACTACGAGCAGTACTTC
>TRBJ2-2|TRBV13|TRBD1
CASSSGTGVNELFF
TGTGCCAGCAGCTCCGGGACAGGGGTGAATGAGCTGTTTTTT
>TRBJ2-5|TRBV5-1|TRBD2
CASSTSAGEETQYF
TGCGCCAGCAGCACTTCGGCGGGAGAAGAGACCCAGTACTTC
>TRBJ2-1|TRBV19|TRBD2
CASSIGLAGGPKNEQFF
TGTGCCAGTAGTATTGGGCTAGCGGGAGGGCCGAAAAATGAGCAGTTCTTC
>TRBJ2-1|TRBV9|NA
CASSLSSYNEQFF
TGTGCCAGCAGTCTCAGCTCCTACAATGAGCAGTTCTTC